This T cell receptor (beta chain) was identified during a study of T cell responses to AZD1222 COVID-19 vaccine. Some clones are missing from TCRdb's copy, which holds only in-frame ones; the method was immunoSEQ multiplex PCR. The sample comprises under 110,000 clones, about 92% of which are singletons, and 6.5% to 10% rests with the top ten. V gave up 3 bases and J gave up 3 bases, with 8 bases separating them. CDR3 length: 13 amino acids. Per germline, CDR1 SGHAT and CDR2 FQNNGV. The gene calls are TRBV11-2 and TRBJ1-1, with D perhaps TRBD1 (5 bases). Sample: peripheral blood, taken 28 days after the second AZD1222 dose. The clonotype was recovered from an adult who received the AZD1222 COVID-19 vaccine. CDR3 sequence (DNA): TGTGCCAGCAGCTTTACCAGGGACACTGAAGCTTTCTTT. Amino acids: CASSFTRDTEAFF.